The 10 T cell receptor beta chains below were found in one sample sequenced in a study of blood T cell repertoires in COVID-19. Sequencing was performed with immunoSEQ multiplex PCR; in TCRdb, only in-frame clones are kept and a portion is missing. The data show about 49,000 clones, over 90% seen once. Sequencing was carried out using peripheral blood. The receptors come from a man in his 60s with COVID-19, enrolled during active disease.

The genes are TRBV19 and TRBJ2-7; 10 bases fit TRBD2. Losses at the gene ends were 5 bases for V and 2 bases for J; bases not matched to a gene: 9. This CDR3 contains 16 residues. Germline V gene data show CDR1 as LNHDA and CDR2 as SQIVND (reference sequence). The CDR3: CASSQRLAGRPYEQYF. The CDR3 DNA follows: TGTGCCAGTAGTCAACGACTAGCGGGCCGTCCCTACGAGCAGTACTTC. Variable domain in full (rest from reference TRBV19 and TRBJ2-7): DGGITQSPKYLFRKEGQNVTLSCEQNLNHDAMYWYRQDPGQGLRLIYYSQIVNDFQKGDIAEGYSVSREKKESFPLTVTSAQKNPTAFYLCASSQRLAGRPYEQYFGPGTRLTVT.

V is TRBV5-1 and J is TRBJ1-1; the match to TRBD1 covers 8 bases. This CDR3 is 15 amino acids long. V was clipped by 3 bases and J by 0 bases; unmatched bases: 4. Looked up from germline, CDR1 is SGHRS and CDR2 is YFSETQ. This CDR3 reads CASSSGTGMNTEAFF. CDR3 DNA: TGCGCCAGCAGCTCGGGGACAGGTATGAACACTGAAGCTTTCTTT.

The chain joins TRBV5-1 to TRBJ2-3, with 8 bases aligning to TRBD2. This CDR3 spans 15 amino acids. Germline loops: CDR1 SGHRS, CDR2 YFSETQ. V lost 2 bases to trimming and J lost 3 bases; unmatched junction nucleotides: 5. DNA of the CDR3: TGCGCCAGCAGCTTACCGGGAGGGAGAACAGATACGCAGTATTTT. Protein product: CASSLPGGRTDTQYF.

This chain uses TRBV27 with TRBJ1-2; a possible D gene is TRBD1 (5 bases). Trimming left V 4 bases short and J 8 bases short, with 17 bases between. The CDR3 covers 14 residues. Looked up from germline, CDR1 is MNHEY and CDR2 is SMNVEV (reference sequence). In DNA form, the CDR3 reads TGTGCCAGCAGTTCCCGGAGGGGAGCGGGGGGCTACACCTTC. This encodes CASSSRRGAGGYTF.

The chain combines TRBV20-1 with TRBJ1-2; the match to TRBD1 covers 7 bases. The CDR3 runs to 11 residues. V dropped 6 bases and J dropped 5; count of bases not matched to a gene: 3. The germline V gene encodes CDR1 DFQATT and CDR2 SNEGSKA (reference sequence). The CDR3 coding sequence is TGCAGTGCGACACAGGGGTATGGCTACACCTTC. Its translation: CSATQGYGYTF.

V is TRBV2 and J is TRBJ2-3; TRBD1 aligns across 7 bases. Looked up from germline, CDR1 is SNHLY and CDR2 is FYNNEI. With V trimmed by 9 bases and J by 1 base, 4 bases remained unmatched. The CDR3 consists of 13 residues. This CDR3 reads CARGQTGTDTQYF. The CDR3 nucleotides are TGTGCCAGGGGACAGACCGGCACAGATACGCAGTATTTT.

V is TRBV7-8 and J is TRBJ2-2; 8 bases fit TRBD2. The V gene's germline CDR1 is SGHVS and CDR2 FQNEAQ. The J segment lost 6 bases and the V segment lost 5 bases, leaving 14 bases of the junction unmatched. This CDR3 has 17 residues. CDR3 residues: CASSPPVGGAWAGELFF. DNA of the CDR3: TGTGCCAGCAGCCCGCCTGTCGGGGGGGCATGGGCCGGGGAGCTGTTTTTT.

The chain employs TRBV5-1 and TRBJ2-4; D unclear. The length of the CDR3 is 13 residues. V lost 4 bases and J 8 bases, leaving 13 bases between the germline ends. Germline V gives CDR1 SGHRS, CDR2 YFSETQ. The CDR3 DNA reads as TGCGCCAGCAGCATCTGGCCCGAAGACATTCAGTACTTC. It specifies CASSIWPEDIQYF.

The rearrangement joins TRBV5-8 to TRBJ1-2; D is perhaps TRBD1 (6 bases). The V gene lost 4 bases and the J gene lost 2 bases, with 9 bases spanning the gap. The CDR3 runs 13 residues. The V gene's germline CDR1 is SGHTS and CDR2 YDEGEE. For the CDR3, the DNA is TGTGCCAGCAGCCTGGACAGAAACTATGGCTACACCTTC. Translation gives CASSLDRNYGYTF. The full variable domain, its missing parts supplied by reference TRBV5-8 and TRBJ1-2, is EAGVTQSPTHLIKTRGQQATLRCSPISGHTSVYWYQQALGLGLQFLLWYDEGEERNRGNFPPRFSGRQFPNYSSELNVNALELEDSALYLCASSLDRNYGYTFGSGTRLTVV.

V gene TRBV5-8 combines with J gene TRBJ1-2, with no clear D. The CDR3 spans 15 residues. Germline assignment: CDR1 SGHTS and CDR2 YDEGEE. Trimming pared 2 bases from V and 1 base from J, leaving 12 bases between. CDR3 region: CASSLSSPVNYGYTF. The CDR3 DNA reads as TGTGCCAGCAGCTTAAGCTCCCCCGTTAACTATGGCTACACCTTC.